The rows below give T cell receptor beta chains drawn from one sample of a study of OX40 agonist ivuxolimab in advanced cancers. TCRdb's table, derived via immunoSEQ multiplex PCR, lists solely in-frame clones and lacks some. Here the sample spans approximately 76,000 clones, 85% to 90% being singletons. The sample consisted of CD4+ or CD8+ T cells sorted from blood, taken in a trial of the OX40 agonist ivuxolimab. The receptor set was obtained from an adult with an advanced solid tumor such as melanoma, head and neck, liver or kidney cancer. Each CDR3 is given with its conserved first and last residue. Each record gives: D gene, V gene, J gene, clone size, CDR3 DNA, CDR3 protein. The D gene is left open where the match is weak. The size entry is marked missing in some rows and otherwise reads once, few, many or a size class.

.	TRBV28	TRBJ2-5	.	TGTGCCAGCAGGCAAGGGACCGTCCAAGAGACCCAGTACTTC	CASRQGTVQETQYF
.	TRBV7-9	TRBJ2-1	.	TGTGCCAGCAGCTTACCGCGTTACAATGAGCAGTTCTTC	CASSLPRYNEQFF
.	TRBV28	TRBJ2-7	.	TGTGCCAGCAGTTTACTTGCCGGGCCTGCCGAGCAGTACTTC	CASSLLAGPAEQYF
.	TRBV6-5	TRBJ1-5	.	TGTGCCAGCAGTATTAACGGCGGCAATCAGCCCCAGCATTTT	CASSINGGNQPQHF
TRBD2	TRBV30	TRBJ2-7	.	TGTGCCTGGAGTACTAGCGGGAGTTTTGAGCAGTACTTC	CAWSTSGSFEQYF
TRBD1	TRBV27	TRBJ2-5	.	TGTGCCAGCAGTAGTCACCGGGACAGGTTTGGAGAGACCCAGTACTTC	CASSSHRDRFGETQYF
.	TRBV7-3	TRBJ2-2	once	TGTGCCAGCAGCTTAACGTCCAGCGGGGAGCTGTTTTTT	CASSLTSSGELFF
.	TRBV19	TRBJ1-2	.	TGTGCCAGTAGTATCTTTACCGACGTGGGCAGGGACTATGGCTACACCTTC	CASSIFTDVGRDYGYTF
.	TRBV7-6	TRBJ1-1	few	TGTGCCAGCAGCCTTCTGAACACTGAAGCTTTCTTT	CASSLLNTEAFF
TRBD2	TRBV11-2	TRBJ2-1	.	TGTGCCAGCAGCTTGCCTAGCGGGAGTCTGCAGTTCTTC	CASSLPSGSLQFF
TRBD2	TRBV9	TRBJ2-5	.	TGTGCCAGCAGCGTAGACCCAGCGGGAGTCGGGGAGACCCAGTACTTC	CASSVDPAGVGETQYF
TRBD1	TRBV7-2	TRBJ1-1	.	TGTGCCAGCAGCTTACGCAGCACAGGGGTGTTGGACACTGAAGCTTTCTTT	CASSLRSTGVLDTEAFF
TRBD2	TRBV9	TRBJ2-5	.	TGTGCCAGCAGTGAAGGGACTAGCGGGCAAGAGACCCAGTACTTC	CASSEGTSGQETQYF
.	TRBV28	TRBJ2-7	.	TGTGCCAGCAGTTTTAGCTACGAGCAGTACTTC	CASSFSYEQYF
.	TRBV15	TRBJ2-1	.	TGTGCCACCAGCAATCGGGGGCCATACAATGAGCAGTTCTTC	CATSNRGPYNEQFF
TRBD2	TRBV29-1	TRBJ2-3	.	TGCAGCGTTGAAGATTGGGGGCCGGGCGGGAGGGATACGCAGTATTTT	CSVEDWGPGGRDTQYF
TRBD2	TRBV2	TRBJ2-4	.	TGTGCCAGCAGTTCATTACTAGCGGGAGCCAAAAACATTCAGTACTTC	CASSSLLAGAKNIQYF
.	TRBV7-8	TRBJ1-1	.	TGTGCCAGCAGTAGGGGGATGAACACTGAAGCTTTCTTT	CASSRGMNTEAFF
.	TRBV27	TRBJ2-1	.	TGTGCCAGCAGTTTCCGAAGCTCCTACAATGAGCAGTTCTTC	CASSFRSSYNEQFF
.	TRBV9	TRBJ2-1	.	TGTGCCAGCAGCGTATTAGACAATGAGCAGTTCTTC	CASSVLDNEQFF
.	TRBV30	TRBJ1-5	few	TGTGCCTGGAGTGGCAAACAGGGAATCGGTGAGCCCCAGCATTTT	CAWSGKQGIGEPQHF
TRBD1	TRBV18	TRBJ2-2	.	TGTGCCAGCTCACCATTCGACAGGGCTAACACCGGGGAGCTGTTTTTT	CASSPFDRANTGELFF
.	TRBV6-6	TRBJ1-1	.	TGTGCCAGCTGGGGAACCTCAGGATTGAACACTGAAGCTTTCTTT	CASWGTSGLNTEAFF
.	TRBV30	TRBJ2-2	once	TGTGCCTGGACCTTGGTAGGGGAAACCGGGGAGCTGTTTTTT	CAWTLVGETGELFF
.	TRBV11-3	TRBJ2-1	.	TGTGCCAGCAGCACCCGACAGTCCGATAGCTCCTACAATGAGCAGTTCTTC	CASSTRQSDSSYNEQFF
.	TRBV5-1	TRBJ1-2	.	TGCGCCAGCAGCTCGGGACCGCCGGGTAACTATGGCTACACCTTC	CASSSGPPGNYGYTF
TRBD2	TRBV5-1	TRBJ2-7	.	TGCGCCAGCAGCTTGGGCAGGACTAGCGCCGCCTACGAGCAGTACTTC	CASSLGRTSAAYEQYF
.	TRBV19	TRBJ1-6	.	TGTGCCAGTAGTATCACAGGGCCCTCACCCCTCCACTTT	CASSITGPSPLHF
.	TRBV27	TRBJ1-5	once	TGTGCCAGCAGTTCACGGGGCGGCGGTCAGCCCCAGCATTTT	CASSSRGGGQPQHF
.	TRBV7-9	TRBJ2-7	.	TGTGCCAGCACCCTTGGGACTGGGGCCTACGAGCAGTACTTC	CASTLGTGAYEQYF
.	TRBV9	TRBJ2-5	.	TGTGCCAGCAGCCGGTGGGGGTCAGAGACCCAGTACTTC	CASSRWGSETQYF
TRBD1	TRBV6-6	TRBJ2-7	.	TGTGCCAGCAGTTACATCCGGGACAGGGCCTACGAGCAGTACTTC	CASSYIRDRAYEQYF
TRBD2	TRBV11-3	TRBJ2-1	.	TGTGCCAGCAGCTTAACGCGGGAGTCCCTGAGCTCCTACAATGAGCAGTTCTTC	CASSLTRESLSSYNEQFF
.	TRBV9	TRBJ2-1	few	TGTGCCAGCAGCGCATCGGGACTGAACAATGAGCAGTTCTTC	CASSASGLNNEQFF
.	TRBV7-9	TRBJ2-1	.	TGTGCCAGCAGCTTTACTATTTACAATGAGCAGTTCTTC	CASSFTIYNEQFF
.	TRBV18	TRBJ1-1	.	TGTGCCAGCTCTCCCAATGGACAGAGGAACACTGAAGCTTTCTTT	CASSPNGQRNTEAFF
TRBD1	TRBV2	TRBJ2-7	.	TGTGCCAGTACATGGACAGGGACCTACGAGCAGTACTTC	CASTWTGTYEQYF
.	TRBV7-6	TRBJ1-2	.	TGTGCCAGCAGCTTAGGTTCTGGGGGGATTGGATATGGCTACACCTTC	CASSLGSGGIGYGYTF
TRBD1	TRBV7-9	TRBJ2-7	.	TGTGCCAGCAGCTCACCCGTAAGGACAGGGGAAGCCTACGAGCAGTACTTC	CASSSPVRTGEAYEQYF
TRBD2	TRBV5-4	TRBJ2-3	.	TGTGCCAGCAGCCTCCGGGAGGGAGGGACAGATACGCAGTATTTT	CASSLREGGTDTQYF
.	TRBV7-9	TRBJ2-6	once	TGTGCCAGCAGCCTACCGGGGCGAGGGGCCAACGTCCTGACTTTC	CASSLPGRGANVLTF
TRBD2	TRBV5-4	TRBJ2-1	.	TGTGCCAGCAGCTTGGAGGTTAGCGGGACCCCCTACAATGAGCAGTTCTTC	CASSLEVSGTPYNEQFF
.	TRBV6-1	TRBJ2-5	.	TGTGCCAGCAGTGAAGCAGAGGGAGAGACCCAGTACTTC	CASSEAEGETQYF
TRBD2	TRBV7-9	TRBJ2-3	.	TGTGCCAGCAGCCGACTAGCGGGAGTCACAGATACGCAGTATTTT	CASSRLAGVTDTQYF
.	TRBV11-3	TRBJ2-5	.	TGTGCCGGTGAGGGACGGAACCAAGAGACCCAGTACTTC	CAGEGRNQETQYF
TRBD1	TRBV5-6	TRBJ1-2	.	TGTGCCAGCAGCCCAGGGACAGGGGGCACCTATGGCTACACCTTC	CASSPGTGGTYGYTF
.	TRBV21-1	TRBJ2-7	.	TGTGCCAGCAGCAGGGACAGGGGCGCTCCTAACTACGAGCAGTACTTC	CASSRDRGAPNYEQYF
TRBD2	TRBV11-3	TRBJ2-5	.	TGTGCCAGCAGCATGTGGGGGGGGCAAGAGACCCAGTACTTC	CASSMWGGQETQYF
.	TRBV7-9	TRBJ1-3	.	TGTGCCAGCAGCTCGGCAGGGGTAGCAGGAAACACCATATATTTT	CASSSAGVAGNTIYF
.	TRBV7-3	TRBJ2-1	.	TGTGCCAGCAGCCCCGGGACTTCGGGGAATGAGCAGTTCTTC	CASSPGTSGNEQFF
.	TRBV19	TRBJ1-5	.	TGTGCCAGTGCGGACAGCCCGAATCAGCCCCAGCATTTT	CASADSPNQPQHF